This T cell receptor beta chain was identified during a study of shared clonotypes between healthy human individuals. Sequencing was performed with immunoSEQ multiplex PCR; in TCRdb, only in-frame clones are kept and a portion is missing. The sample lists about 2.3 million clones; over 85% were seen once. Points on this clone: The DNA is left out, because the CDR3 cannot be placed on it with certainty; the CDR3 is given as TCRdb lists it.

The germline CDR1 and CDR2 sequences are MGHRA and YSYEKL. The CDR3 length equals 14 residues, ends included. The source is a man between 18 and 35 years old in good health. Some clones in this sample may be carry-over from other donors' samples. V and J are TRBV4-1 and TRBJ1-4. Sequenced sample: naive CD4+ T cells from PBMCs. Documented subset: CD45RA+ positively selected. The CDR3 sequence is CASSQEAWVENCFF.